These 22 T cell receptor beta chains share one sample of origin, sequenced in a study of early T cells in non-severe SARS-CoV-2 infection. TCRdb analysed the 5' RACE reads with MiXCR anew, one entry per CDR3 protein. This repertoire shows tens of thousands of distinct CDR3 sequences, just over 20% found once; its top ten account for about 17%. The sample was whole blood, taken at baseline. These receptors were collected from an adult who was a healthcare worker with PCR-confirmed SARS-CoV-2 infection or an uninfected control (not recorded which).

The sample holds a few counts of this clonotype. CDR3 nucleotide sequence: TGTGCCAGCAGCTCCGACACCACCGGGGAGCTGTTTTTT. Translated, it gives CASSSDTTGELFF. J is TRBJ2-2 and V is TRBV7-3; D uncertain. This CDR3 region has 13 residues. Trimming removed 4 bases at V and 4 bases at J, with 7 bases between. CDR1 SGHTA and CDR2 FQGTGA come from the germline V gene.

The chain employs TRBV5-1 and TRBJ2-1, with 8 bases matching TRBD2. Trimming took 4 bases from V and 9 from J; bases not matched to a gene: 15. Per the germline V gene, CDR1 is SGHRS and CDR2 is YFSETQ. This CDR3 comprises 16 residues. CDR3 sequence: CASSPSDSGGLSEQFF. DNA of the CDR3: TGCGCCAGCAGCCCCTCGGACAGCGGGGGTTTAAGTGAGCAGTTCTTC.

This clonotype has ten or more counts. The rearrangement links TRBV24-1 to TRBJ2-3, with 8 bases aligning to TRBD2. The germline V gene encodes CDR1 KGHDR and CDR2 SFDVKD. The trim removed 1 base at V and 11 bases at J, leaving 4 bases unmatched. This CDR3 spans 13 amino acids. The CDR3 nucleotides read TGTGCCACCAGTGATTTAACTAGCGGCAAGCAGTATTTT. The encoded protein is CATSDLTSGKQYF.

This clonotype was seen ten or more times. The V and J genes are TRBV15 and TRBJ1-4; no clear D. Germline-derived CDR1 and CDR2 are LNHNV and YYDKDF (reference sequence). The V end was cut by 5 bases, the J end by 7 bases, with 5 bases between. This CDR3 spans 11 amino acids. CDR3 residues: CATSRGEKLFF. The DNA of the CDR3 is TGTGCCACCAGCCGTGGTGAAAAACTGTTTTTT.

At least ten counts were recorded for this clonotype. The V call is TRBV29-1, the J call TRBJ2-1, with a possible D match to TRBD2 (5 bases). CDR3 length: 13 residues. The ends were cut back, 5 bases at V and 9 bases at J, with 17 bases in the middle. The germline gives CDR1 SQVTM, CDR2 ANQGSEA. CDR3 protein: CSVTRTPRSEQFF. The CDR3, as DNA: TGCAGCGTTACTAGGACCCCCAGGAGTGAGCAGTTCTTC.

The chain uses TRBV20-1 and TRBJ1-4, with a weak D call TRBD1 (6 bases). Trimming removed 6 bases from V and 7 bases from J, with 15 bases in between. CDR1 DFQATT and CDR2 SNEGSKA come from the germline V gene (reference sequence). CDR3 length: 13 residues. The CDR3 sequence: CSASPGASEKLFF. The CDR3 coding sequence is TGCAGTGCCTCTCCAGGGGCTTCTGAAAAACTGTTTTTT.

The chain employs TRBV25-1 and TRBJ2-3; tentatively, D is TRBD1 (5 bases). Between the trimmed V and J ends, which lost 7 bases and 4 bases, there was a span of 15 bases. Germline V gene data show CDR1 as MGHDK and CDR2 as SYGVNS. The CDR3 covers 14 residues. CDR3 loop: CASNGHLRPDTQYF. The CDR3 nucleotides are TGTGCCAGCAACGGACACTTAAGACCAGATACGCAGTATTTT.

In this sample, this clonotype turned up many times. V gene TRBV30 combines with J gene TRBJ1-2; no clear D. Germline CDR1 reads GTSNPN; CDR2 reads SVGIG (reference sequence). The V end was cut by 0 bases, the J end by 8 bases, with 13 bases between. The CDR3 runs 13 residues. The CDR3 loop reads CAWSVIKAGGYTF. The CDR3 DNA reads TGTGCCTGGAGTGTAATAAAGGCGGGCGGCTACACCTTC.

This clonotype was seen a handful of times. This rearrangement joins TRBV10-2 to TRBJ1-3; D not certain. The CDR3 totals 12 residues. Germline V lookup: CDR1 WSHSY, CDR2 SAAADI. V lost 10 bases to trimming and J lost 2 bases, with 9 bases between them. In DNA form, the CDR3 reads TGCGCCACTGGGCAGGCTGGAAACACCATATATTTT. Its translation is CATGQAGNTIYF.

The genes are TRBV9 and TRBJ2-3; 11 bases fit TRBD2. The germline CDR1 and CDR2 sequences are SGDLS and YYNGEE. The V segment lost 3 bases and the J segment 2 bases; nucleotides outside the gene matches: 14. The CDR3 extends over 19 amino acids. In nucleotides, the CDR3 is TGTGCCAGCAGCGCCAGACTATCAGGGACTAGCGGATACACAGATACGCAGTATTTT. Its translation is CASSARLSGTSGYTDTQYF.

This clonotype was found a few times. This rearrangement joins TRBV18 to TRBJ2-2; 12 bases agree with TRBD2. Germline V CDR1 and CDR2: KGHSH, LQKENI. V lost 5 bases and J lost 2; bases outside the gene matches: 9. The CDR3 has 18 amino acids. The CDR3 DNA reads TGTGCCAGCTCATTTTTGACTAGCGGGAGTGCCAACACCGGGGAGCTGTTTTTT. Its translation: CASSFLTSGSANTGELFF.

This chain connects TRBV5-1 to TRBJ2-3; D remains unclear. CDR3 length equals 15 residues. From germline, CDR1 is SGHRS and CDR2 YFSETQ. V lost 4 bases, J lost 6 bases, and 18 bases lay in between. Here the CDR3 reads CASSPIADSSDTQYF. The CDR3 DNA is TGCGCCAGCAGCCCTATCGCCGACTCGTCGGATACGCAGTATTTT.

Only a few counts were recorded for this clonotype. J is TRBJ1-3 and V is TRBV12-3 or TRBV12-4; D is uncertain. The V and J ends lost 6 bases and 0 bases respectively, with 15 bases between them. There are 16 residues in the CDR3. DNA of the CDR3: TGTGCCAGCAGCCTGGACGGCTTCCTCTCTGGAAACACCATATATTTT. This translates into CASSLDGFLSGNTIYF.

The chain couples TRBV5-4 to TRBJ2-5; 10 bases are a match to TRBD1. The trim removed 4 bases at V and 2 bases at J, leaving 5 bases unmatched. CDR1 and CDR2 from the germline V gene are SGHNT and YYREEE (reference sequence). The CDR3 loop spans 15 amino acids. CDR3 residues: CASSPGQGGQETQYF. The CDR3 DNA is TGTGCCAGCAGCCCTGGACAGGGGGGACAAGAGACCCAGTACTTC.

This clonotype occurred many times. The rearrangement joins TRBV27 to TRBJ2-2, with TRBD1 matching 10 bases. From germline, CDR1 is MNHEY and CDR2 SMNVEV (reference sequence). The junction had 6 bases not matched to a gene; V was cut back by 5 bases and J by 6 bases. The CDR3 is made up of 15 amino acids. CDR3 DNA: TGTGCCAGCAGTCTGACAGGGGGCGGCGCCGGGGAGCTGTTTTTT. This sequence encodes CASSLTGGGAGELFF.

As to this clonotype: One end of the junction is discordant with germline, which a read error may explain. This chain connects TRBV11-2 to TRBJ1-1; possible D gene TRBD1, 6 bases. Per germline, CDR1 SGHAT and CDR2 FQNNGV. The CDR3 has 12 amino acids. This chain's CDR3 is CASSFRDTEAFF. In DNA, the CDR3 is TGTGCCAGCAGCTTCCGGGACACCGAAGCTTTCTTT. The full variable domain, with the rest looked up from reference TRBV11-2 and TRBJ1-1, is EAGVAQSPRYKIIEKRQSVAFWCNPISGHATLYWYQQILGQGPKLLIQFQNNGVVDDSQLPKDRFSAERLKGVDSTLKIQPAKLEDSAVYLCASSFRDTEAFFGQGTRLTVV.

The chain joins TRBV5-1 to TRBJ2-7, with TRBD2 matching 8 bases. This CDR3 contains 16 residues. V shed 0 bases and J 0 bases; nucleotides not matched to a gene: 5. The germline gives CDR1 SGHRS, CDR2 YFSETQ. Here the CDR3 DNA reads TGCGCCAGCAGCTTGGACCCCAGCGGGGGCTCCTACGAGCAGTACTTC. This codes for CASSLDPSGGSYEQYF.

There are a few counts of this clonotype. The J gene is TRBJ2-1, the V gene TRBV7-9, with TRBD2 matching 7 bases. The CDR3 runs to 15 residues. The V and J ends lost 3 bases and 6 bases, in that order; junction bases with no gene match: 8. Germline lookup yields CDR1 SEHNR and CDR2 FQNEAQ (reference sequence). The CDR3 loop is CASSFSGGSRNEQFF. For the CDR3, the DNA is TGTGCCAGCAGCTTTTCCGGGGGGTCGCGCAATGAGCAGTTCTTC.

This clonotype was observed a few times. This chain joins TRBV7-9 and TRBJ2-1; 8 bases are a match to TRBD2. Germline V CDR1 and CDR2: SEHNR, FQNEAQ (reference sequence). The CDR3 runs 15 residues. V lost 5 bases and J lost 2; bases outside the gene matches: 5. CDR3 residues: CASSPAAGAYNEQFF. The DNA for the CDR3 is TGTGCCAGCAGCCCCGCAGCGGGGGCCTACAATGAGCAGTTCTTC. The whole variable domain, filled in from reference TRBV7-9 and TRBJ2-1, reads DTGVSQNPRHKITKRGQNVTFRCDPISEHNRLYWYRQTLGQGPEFLTYFQNEAQLEKSRLLSDRFSAERPKGSFSTLEIQRTEQGDSAMYLCASSPAAGAYNEQFFGPGTRLTVL.

The V call is TRBV24-1, the J call TRBJ2-3; D is unresolved. Germline CDR1 reads KGHDR; CDR2 reads SFDVKD. The CDR3 is made up of 14 amino acids. The ends were cut back, 1 base at V and 5 bases at J, with 9 bases in the middle. CDR3 region: CATSDLRHGDTQYF. The CDR3, as DNA: TGTGCCACCAGTGATTTAAGACATGGAGATACGCAGTATTTT.

V usage is TRBV4-1 and J usage is TRBJ2-5; possibly TRBD1 for D (6 bases). From germline, CDR1 is MGHRA and CDR2 YSYEKL. There are 16 residues in the CDR3. V lost 4 bases to trimming and J lost 4 bases, with 19 bases between them. CDR3: CASSLQQGPGAETQYF. The CDR3 nucleotides read TGCGCCAGCAGCCTTCAACAGGGCCCTGGGGCAGAGACCCAGTACTTC.

This clonotype was seen many times. The V gene is TRBV12-3 or TRBV12-4, the J gene TRBJ1-1; D possibly corresponds to TRBD1 (5 bases). This CDR3 has 13 residues. V lost 7 bases and J lost 2, with 11 bases in between. CDR3 bases: TGTGCCAGCACCTGGGACCGAAACACTGAAGCTTTCTTT. Residues: CASTWDRNTEAFF.